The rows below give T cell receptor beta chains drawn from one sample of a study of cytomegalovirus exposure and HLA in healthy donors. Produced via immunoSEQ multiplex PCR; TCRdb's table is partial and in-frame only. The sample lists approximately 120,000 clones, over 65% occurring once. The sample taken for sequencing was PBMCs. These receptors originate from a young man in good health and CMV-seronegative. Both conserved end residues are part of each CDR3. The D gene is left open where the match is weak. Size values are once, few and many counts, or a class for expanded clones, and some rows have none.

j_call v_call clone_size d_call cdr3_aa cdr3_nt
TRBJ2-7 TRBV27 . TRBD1 CASSQGVRVPEQYF TGTGCCAGCAGTCAGGGGGTCAGGGTCCCCGAGCAGTACTTC
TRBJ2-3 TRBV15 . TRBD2 CATSGGSPTDTQYF TGTGCCACCAGCGGCGGGAGCCCCACAGATACGCAGTATTTT
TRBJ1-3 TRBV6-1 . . CASSEAVYSGNTIYF TGTGCCAGCAGTGAAGCTGTTTACTCTGGAAACACCATATATTTT
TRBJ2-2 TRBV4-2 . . CASSQDSEAGELFF TGTGCCAGCAGCCAAGATTCAGAGGCCGGGGAGCTGTTTTTT
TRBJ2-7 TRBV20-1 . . CSASRDEQYF TGCAGTGCTTCTAGAGACGAGCAGTACTTC
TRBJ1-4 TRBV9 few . CASSVGGSLNEKLFF TGTGCCAGCAGCGTAGGGGGCAGCCTTAATGAAAAACTGTTTTTT
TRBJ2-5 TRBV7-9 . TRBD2 CASSSRGGRETQYF TGTGCCAGCAGCTCCCGGGGAGGGAGAGAGACCCAGTACTTC
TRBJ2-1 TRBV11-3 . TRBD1 CASSGTGMNNEQFF TGTGCCAGCAGCGGGACAGGCATGAACAATGAGCAGTTCTTC
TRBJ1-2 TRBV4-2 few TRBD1 CASSQDRTGGYGYTF TGTGCCAGCAGCCAAGACCGGACAGGGGGCTATGGCTACACCTTC
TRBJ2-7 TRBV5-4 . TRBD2 CASSYNSGSSYEQYF TGTGCCAGCAGCTATAATAGCGGGAGCTCCTACGAGCAGTACTTC
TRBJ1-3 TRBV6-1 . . CATGGANDGNTIYF TGTGCCACCGGCGGGGCGAACGACGGAAACACCATATATTTT